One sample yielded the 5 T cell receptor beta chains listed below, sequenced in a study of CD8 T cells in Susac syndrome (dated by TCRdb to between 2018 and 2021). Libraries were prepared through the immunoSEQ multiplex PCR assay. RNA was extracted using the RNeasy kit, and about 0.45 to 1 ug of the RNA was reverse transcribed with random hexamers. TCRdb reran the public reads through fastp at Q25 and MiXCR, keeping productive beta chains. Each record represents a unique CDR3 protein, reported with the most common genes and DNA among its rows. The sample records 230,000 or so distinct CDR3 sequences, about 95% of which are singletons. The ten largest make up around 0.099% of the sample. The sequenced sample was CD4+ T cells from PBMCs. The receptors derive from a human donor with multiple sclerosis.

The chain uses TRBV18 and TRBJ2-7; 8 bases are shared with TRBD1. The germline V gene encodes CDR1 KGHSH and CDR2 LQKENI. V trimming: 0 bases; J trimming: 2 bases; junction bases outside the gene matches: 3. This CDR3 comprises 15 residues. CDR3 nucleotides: TGTGCCAGCTCACCACCGGGACAGGTCCCCTACGAGCAGTACTTC. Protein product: CASSPPGQVPYEQYF.

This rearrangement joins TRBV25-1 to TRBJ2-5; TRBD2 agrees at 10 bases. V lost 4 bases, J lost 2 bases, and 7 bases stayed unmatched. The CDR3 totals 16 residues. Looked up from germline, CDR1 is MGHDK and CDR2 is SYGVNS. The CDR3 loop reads CASSVNSGGPQETQYF. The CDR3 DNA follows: TGTGCCAGCAGTGTAAATAGCGGGGGGCCACAAGAGACCCAGTACTTC.

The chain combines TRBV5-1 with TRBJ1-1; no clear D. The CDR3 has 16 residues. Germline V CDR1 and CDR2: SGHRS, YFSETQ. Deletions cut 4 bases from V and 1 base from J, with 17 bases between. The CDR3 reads CASSPALRQTNTEAFF. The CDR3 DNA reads TGCGCCAGCAGCCCCGCCCTCCGGCAGACGAACACTGAAGCTTTCTTT.

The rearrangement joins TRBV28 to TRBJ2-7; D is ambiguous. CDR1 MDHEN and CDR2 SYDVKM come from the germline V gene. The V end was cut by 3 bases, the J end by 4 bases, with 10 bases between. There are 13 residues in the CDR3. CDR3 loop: CASSLPHLYEQYF. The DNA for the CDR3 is TGTGCCAGCAGTTTGCCCCATCTTTACGAGCAGTACTTC.

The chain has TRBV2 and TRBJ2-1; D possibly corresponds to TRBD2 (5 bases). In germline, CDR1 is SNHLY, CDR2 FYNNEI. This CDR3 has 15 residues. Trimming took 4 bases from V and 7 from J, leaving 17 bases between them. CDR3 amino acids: CASSVSGLGLNEQFF. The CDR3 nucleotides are TGTGCCAGCAGTGTATCTGGACTGGGGTTAAATGAGCAGTTCTTC.